Listed below are T cell receptor beta chains from one sample, sequenced in a study of shared clonotypes between healthy human individuals. The assay was immunoSEQ multiplex PCR, and TCRdb's table has in-frame clones only and misses some. The table has some 1.4 million clones, roughly 96% seen once. The sample was naive CD4+ T cells sorted from blood. The receptors were sampled from a man younger than 40 in good health. CDR3s include the opening cysteine and the closing phenylalanine or tryptophan. A D gene is named only where the DNA matches it firmly. Size values are once, few and many counts, or a class for expanded clones, and some rows have none.

TRBV7-8	NA	NA	TRBJ2-1	TGTGCCAGCAGCTTAGGGGGGGCGGGAGAACCCTACAATGAGCAGTTCTTC	CASSLGGAGEPYNEQFF
TRBV11-2	TRBD1	NA	TRBJ2-5	TGTGCGGTCGCACGAAGGGCGACAGGGAAAGAGACCCAGTACTTC	CAVARRATGKETQYF
TRBV6-6	NA	NA	TRBJ2-5	TGTGCCAGCAGTTACTTAGGACAGTCCCAAGAGACCCAGTACTTC	CASSYLGQSQETQYF
TRBV29-1	TRBD1	NA	TRBJ2-5	TGCAGCGTTGAAGATCTGGGGGCAGGGGGCCAAGAGACCCAGTACTTC	CSVEDLGAGGQETQYF
TRBV9	NA	once	TRBJ2-1	TGTGCCAGCAGCGTAGGAGGGAGCAATGAGCAGTTCTTC	CASSVGGSNEQFF
TRBV7-8	TRBD2	NA	TRBJ2-3	TGTGCCAGCAGCCTATCGACTAGCGGGAGGGCAACAGATACGCAGTATTTT	CASSLSTSGRATDTQYF
TRBV5-4	NA	NA	TRBJ1-2	TGTGCCAGCAGCCCTTCCACCGGGGCAGGTGAAAACTATGGCTACACCTTC	CASSPSTGAGENYGYTF
TRBV6-1	TRBD2	NA	TRBJ2-1	TGTGCCAGTGAACTAGCGGGAGGGCCTCATGAGCAGTTCTTC	CASELAGGPHEQFF
TRBV11-2	TRBD2	NA	TRBJ2-7	TGTGCCAGCAGACCGGGACTAGCAGTAACCTACGAGCAGTACTTC	CASRPGLAVTYEQYF
TRBV28	NA	NA	TRBJ1-1	TGTGCCAGCAGAAACTCAGGGAACCCTGAAGCTTTCTTT	CASRNSGNPEAFF
TRBV6-5	NA	NA	TRBJ2-6	TGTGCCAGCAGTACATTCTCTGGGGCCAACGTCCTGACTTTC	CASSTFSGANVLTF
TRBV5-1	NA	NA	TRBJ2-5	TGCGCCAGCAGCGTAGCCGGGACCAACCAAGAGACCCAGTACTTC	CASSVAGTNQETQYF
TRBV7-3	NA	NA	TRBJ1-1	TGTGCCAGCAGCCCCTTGCGGGTAGACACTGAAGCTTTCTTT	CASSPLRVDTEAFF
TRBV28	TRBD1	NA	TRBJ1-2	TGTGCCAGCAGTTTAGATCCGACAGGGGGTATTTATGGCTACACCTTC	CASSLDPTGGIYGYTF
TRBV28	TRBD1	NA	TRBJ1-5	TGTGCCAGCACCATAGGGTCCACAGGGGTTGGGTTTTACAGCAATCAGCCCCAGCATTTT	CASTIGSTGVGFYSNQPQHF
TRBV5-4	NA	NA	TRBJ1-3	TGTGCCAGCAGTTTACGAGTTATGGACGGAGGAAACACCATATATTTT	CASSLRVMDGGNTIYF
TRBV9	TRBD1	NA	TRBJ1-2	TGTGCCAGCAGCGCTTCATACAGGGGGCTCTATGGCTACACCTTC	CASSASYRGLYGYTF
TRBV30	NA	NA	TRBJ2-3	TGTGCCTGGAGTGGTACGGAAGGCACAGATACGCAGTATTTT	CAWSGTEGTDTQYF
TRBV10-3	NA	NA	TRBJ2-3	TGTGCCATCAGTCTCCCGGGTACAGATACGCAGTATTTT	CAISLPGTDTQYF
TRBV6-6	NA	NA	TRBJ2-1	TGTGCCAGCAGTCCGCCGAGAGCGGCCACCGACAATGAGCAGTTCTTC	CASSPPRAATDNEQFF
TRBV27	TRBD1	NA	TRBJ1-3	TGTGCCAGCAGCCCGTCGGCAGGGGGCTATAACACCATATATTTT	CASSPSAGGYNTIYF
TRBV4-3	NA	NA	TRBJ2-1	TGCGCCAGCAGCTCAAATTGGGCAGGGGCCCCCTATGAGCAGTTCTTC	CASSSNWAGAPYEQFF
TRBV28	TRBD2	NA	TRBJ2-2	TGTGCCAGCAGTTTAAGCGGGGCGAACACCGGGGAGCTGTTTTTT	CASSLSGANTGELFF
TRBV18	NA	NA	TRBJ2-7	TGTGCCAGCTCACAACAGGCCGCGAATGAGCAGTACTTC	CASSQQAANEQYF
TRBV5-1	NA	NA	TRBJ1-5	TGCGCCAGCAGCCCCGGTGGGGGGATGAGCAATCAGCCCCAGCATTTT	CASSPGGGMSNQPQHF
TRBV5-4	NA	NA	TRBJ1-2	TGTGCCAGCAGCTTGCGGGGAGGGGGTAACTATGGCTACACCTTC	CASSLRGGGNYGYTF
TRBV15	TRBD1	NA	TRBJ1-5	TGTGCCACCAGCGGGGATCGGGACAGGGCGGGCCAGCCCCAGCATTTT	CATSGDRDRAGQPQHF
TRBV7-2	NA	NA	TRBJ1-5	TGTGCCAGCAGCCCGGAGGTGGGGAGAGGTCAGCCCCAGCATTTT	CASSPEVGRGQPQHF
TRBV20-1	NA	once	TRBJ2-5	TGCAGTGCTCGCCCGTTGGAGACCCAGTACTTC	CSARPLETQYF
TRBV18	NA	NA	TRBJ1-1	TGTGCCAGCTCATTCGAGGGGACACATAACACTGAAGCTTTCTTT	CASSFEGTHNTEAFF
TRBV27	TRBD1	NA	TRBJ1-5	TGTGCCAGCAGTCCCTACAACCGACAGGGGGGCGTTCAGCCCCAGCATTTT	CASSPYNRQGGVQPQHF
TRBV28	NA	NA	TRBJ2-5	TGTGCCAGCATTCCCGGCAGTCAAGAGACCCAGTACTTC	CASIPGSQETQYF
TRBV7-6	TRBD1	NA	TRBJ1-3	TGTGCCAGCAGCTTACAGGGACAGGGAATTGACACCATATATTTT	CASSLQGQGIDTIYF
TRBV7-9	NA	NA	TRBJ1-1	TGTGCCAGCAGCTTAGTTCCTTCTGAAGCTTTCTTT	CASSLVPSEAFF
TRBV5-3	NA	NA	TRBJ2-7	TGTGCCAGAAGCGGAGTACCAGGGGTCTACTACGAGCAGTACTTC	CARSGVPGVYYEQYF
TRBV7-9	NA	NA	TRBJ1-5	TGTGCCAGCAGCCAAGGACAGCTCAATCAGCCCCAGCATTTT	CASSQGQLNQPQHF
TRBV9	NA	NA	TRBJ2-7	TGTGCCAGCAGCCCCCAAGGGGAGTACGAGCAGTACTTC	CASSPQGEYEQYF
TRBV27	NA	NA	TRBJ2-5	TGTGCCAGCAGTCCTCAGGATCTCAGGTACCAAGAGACCCAGTACTTC	CASSPQDLRYQETQYF
TRBV9	NA	NA	TRBJ1-1	TGTGCCAGCAGCGTAAGAGCAATGAACACTGAAGCTTTCTTT	CASSVRAMNTEAFF
TRBV5-1	NA	NA	TRBJ2-1	TGCGCCAGCAGCGAACCTAGCGAAAGTTACAATGAGCAGTTCTTC	CASSEPSESYNEQFF
TRBV6-5	NA	once	TRBJ2-1	TGTGCCAGCAGTTCCACAGGGTTCGGTGAGCAGTTCTTC	CASSSTGFGEQFF
TRBV6-1	TRBD1	NA	TRBJ1-2	TGTGCCAGCAGGACCGGGACAGGACCTAGAGGCTACACCTTC	CASRTGTGPRGYTF
TRBV28	NA	NA	TRBJ1-2	TGTGCCAGCAGTCCATTGCTTGGGGATGGCTACACCTTC	CASSPLLGDGYTF
TRBV30	TRBD1	once	TRBJ1-4	TGTGCCACCCCGGGACAGGGGGTTGAAAAACTGTTTTTT	CATPGQGVEKLFF
TRBV2	NA	NA	TRBJ1-6	TGTGCCAGCAGTGAAATTCCGCAGGGATTCAATTCACCCCTCCACTTT	CASSEIPQGFNSPLHF
TRBV6-1	NA	NA	TRBJ2-7	TGTGCCAGCAGCGAGGGCGGCTACGAGCAGTACTTC	CASSEGGYEQYF
TRBV7-9	TRBD1	NA	TRBJ1-5	TGTGCCAGCTCCGACAGGGAGGGTCAGCCCCAGCATTTT	CASSDREGQPQHF
TRBV18	NA	NA	TRBJ1-2	TGTGCCAGCTCACCACGGGTGAACTTCTATGGCTACACCTTC	CASSPRVNFYGYTF
TRBV7-6	NA	NA	TRBJ1-4	TGTGCCAGCAGCCTAGTTCTAAATGAAAAACTGTTTTTT	CASSLVLNEKLFF
TRBV29-1	TRBD1	NA	TRBJ2-5	TGCAGCGTAACAGGGGGGCAAGAGACCCAGTACTTC	CSVTGGQETQYF
TRBV5-1	TRBD1	NA	TRBJ2-5	TGCGCCAGCAGCTTGGGACAGGGGGTTGAGACCCAGTACTTC	CASSLGQGVETQYF
TRBV7-3	NA	NA	TRBJ2-3	TGTGCCAGCAGCTTAAGTGGTCCCACGGATACGCAGTATTTT	CASSLSGPTDTQYF